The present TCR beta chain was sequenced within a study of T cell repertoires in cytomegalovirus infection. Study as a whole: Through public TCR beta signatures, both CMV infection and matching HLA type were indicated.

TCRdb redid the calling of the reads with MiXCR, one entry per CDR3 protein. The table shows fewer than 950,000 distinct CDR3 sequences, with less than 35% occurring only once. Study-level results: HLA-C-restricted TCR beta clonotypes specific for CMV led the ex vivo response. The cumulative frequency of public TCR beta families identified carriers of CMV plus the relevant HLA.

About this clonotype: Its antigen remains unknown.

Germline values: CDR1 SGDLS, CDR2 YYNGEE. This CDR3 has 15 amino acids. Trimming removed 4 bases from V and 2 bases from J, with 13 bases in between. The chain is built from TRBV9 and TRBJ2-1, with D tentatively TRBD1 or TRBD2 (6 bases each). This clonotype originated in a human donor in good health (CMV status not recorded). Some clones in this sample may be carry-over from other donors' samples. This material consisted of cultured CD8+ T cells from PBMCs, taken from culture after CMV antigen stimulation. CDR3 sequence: CASSYRGPPYNEQFF. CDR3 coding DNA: TGTGCCAGCAGCTACCGGGGGCCCCCCTACAATGAGCAGTTCTTC.